This record looks at one T cell receptor beta chain sequence and its context. Its specificity is unknown. The sample is drawn from a study of shared clonotypes between healthy human individuals. V lost 7 bases to trimming and J lost 4 bases; unmatched junction nucleotides: 7. From germline, CDR1 is SQVTM and CDR2 ANQGSEA. CDR3 size: 14 residues. General study results and limits: The study drew on few donors, limiting represented genetic and exposure-history diversity.

Sequencing was at deep level. In replicate PCRs of unsorted PBMC, about 0.3 ug DNA, around 30,000 T cell genomes, was used. TCRdb keeps only in-frame clones here, not all; method: immunoSEQ multiplex PCR. The data hold a few hundred thousand clones, with around three quarters observed a single time. Everyone who donated was a Caucasian adult who lived in Nashville, Tennessee. The specimen was PBMCs. The chain is built from TRBV29-1 and TRBJ2-1; 10 positions agree with TRBD2. The TCR comes from a woman aged 35 to 49 in good health. Some clones in this sample may be carry-over from other donors' samples. The CDR3 loop reads CSASTSGSYNEQFF. In DNA, the CDR3 is TGCAGCGCGTCGACTAGCGGGTCTTACAATGAGCAGTTCTTC.